This TCR beta chain originates from a study of blood T cell repertoires in COVID-19. Authors' methods: The authors estimated nucleated cell counts from reference gene primer amplification. Profiled with immunoSEQ multiplex PCR; TCRdb holds only in-frame clones, not every one. V and J calls and clone size come straight from that table; D and trimming were deduced from the DNA. The sample shows fewer than 35,000 clones, around nine tenths of them seen only once. The source is a human donor in a cohort sampled during active COVID-19. Sequenced: peripheral blood.

The CDR3: CAWTSPGSYEQYF. In nucleotides, the CDR3 is TGTGCCTGGACTAGCCCGGGGTCCTACGAGCAGTACTTC. The chain joins TRBV30 to TRBJ2-7, with D possibly matching TRBD2 (5 bases). Looked up from germline, CDR1 is GTSNPN and CDR2 is SVGIG (reference sequence). The CDR3 has 13 residues. Trimming left V 4 bases short and J 1 base short, with 11 bases between.